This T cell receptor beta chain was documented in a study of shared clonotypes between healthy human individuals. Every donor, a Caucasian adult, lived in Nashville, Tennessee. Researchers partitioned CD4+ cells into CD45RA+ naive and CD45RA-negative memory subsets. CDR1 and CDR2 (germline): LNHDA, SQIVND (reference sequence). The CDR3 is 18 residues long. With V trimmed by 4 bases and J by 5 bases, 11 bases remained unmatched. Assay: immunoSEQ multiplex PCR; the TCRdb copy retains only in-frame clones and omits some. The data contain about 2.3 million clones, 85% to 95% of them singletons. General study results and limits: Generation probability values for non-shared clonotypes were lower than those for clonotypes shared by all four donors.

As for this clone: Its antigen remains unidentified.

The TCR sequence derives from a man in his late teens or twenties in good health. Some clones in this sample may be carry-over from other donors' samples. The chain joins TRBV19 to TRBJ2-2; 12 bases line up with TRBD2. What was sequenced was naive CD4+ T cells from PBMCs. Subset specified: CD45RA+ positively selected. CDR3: CASSNPSGRGWGTGELFF. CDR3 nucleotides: TGTGCCAGTAGTAATCCTAGCGGGAGGGGATGGGGGACCGGGGAGCTGTTTTTT.